This T cell receptor (beta chain) was sequenced for a study of response to subunit inactivated influenza vaccine. TCRdb called the RT-PCR reads again in MiXCR, with one record for every CDR3 protein. The profile shows about 540,000 distinct CDR3 sequences, roughly a quarter of them singletons. This clonotype was counted only a few times. This same sample was also part of a study on T cells expressing NK-cell markers. That paper adds: cDNA encoding TCR beta was synthesized via 5'RACE template switching incorporating UMIs. Seven of the eight sequenced donors were classified as HCMV-seropositive, and one was classified as seronegative.

Source: CD4+ T cells sorted from PBMCs, taken 11 to 12 days after vaccination. This TCR was sampled from a man aged 45-60 years who received an inactivated influenza vaccine.

In nucleotides, the CDR3 is TGCGCCAGCAGCTTGGGGCAGGGGGCTGGCAATTCACCCCTCCACTTT. It specifies CASSLGQGAGNSPLHF. V gene TRBV5-1 combines with J gene TRBJ1-6, with 8 bases that match TRBD1. CDR1 and CDR2 (germline): SGHRS, YFSETQ. The CDR3 has 16 residues. J gave up 7 bases and V 0 bases, and 6 bases lay outside the gene matches.